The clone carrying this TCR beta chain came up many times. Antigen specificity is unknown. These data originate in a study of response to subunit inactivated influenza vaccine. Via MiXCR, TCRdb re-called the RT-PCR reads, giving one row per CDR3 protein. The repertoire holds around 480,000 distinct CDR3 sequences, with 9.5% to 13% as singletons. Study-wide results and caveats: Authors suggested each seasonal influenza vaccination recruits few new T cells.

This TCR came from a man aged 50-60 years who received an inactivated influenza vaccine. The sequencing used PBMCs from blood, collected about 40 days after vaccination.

CDR3 nucleotide sequence: TGCAGTGCTAATGCGGGGAACGGGTTTGAGACCCAGTACTTC. Its protein product is CSANAGNGFETQYF. The chain uses TRBV20-1 and TRBJ2-5; D perhaps matches TRBD2 (6 bases). CDR1 DFQATT and CDR2 SNEGSKA come from the germline V gene (reference sequence). There are 14 residues in the CDR3. V shed 4 bases and J shed 5 bases, with 17 bases lying between them.